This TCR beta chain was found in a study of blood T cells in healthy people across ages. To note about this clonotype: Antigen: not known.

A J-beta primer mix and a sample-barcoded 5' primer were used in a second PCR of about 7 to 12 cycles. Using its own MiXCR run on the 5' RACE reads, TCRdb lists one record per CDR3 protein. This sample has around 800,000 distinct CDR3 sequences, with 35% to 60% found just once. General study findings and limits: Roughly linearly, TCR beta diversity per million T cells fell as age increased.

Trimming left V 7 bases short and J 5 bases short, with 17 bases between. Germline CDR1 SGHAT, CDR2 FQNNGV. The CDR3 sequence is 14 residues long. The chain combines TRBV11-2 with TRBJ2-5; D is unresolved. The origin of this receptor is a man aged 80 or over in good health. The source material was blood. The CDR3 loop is CASNKVGGVETQYF. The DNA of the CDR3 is TGTGCCAGCAACAAGGTCGGTGGGGTGGAGACCCAGTACTTC.